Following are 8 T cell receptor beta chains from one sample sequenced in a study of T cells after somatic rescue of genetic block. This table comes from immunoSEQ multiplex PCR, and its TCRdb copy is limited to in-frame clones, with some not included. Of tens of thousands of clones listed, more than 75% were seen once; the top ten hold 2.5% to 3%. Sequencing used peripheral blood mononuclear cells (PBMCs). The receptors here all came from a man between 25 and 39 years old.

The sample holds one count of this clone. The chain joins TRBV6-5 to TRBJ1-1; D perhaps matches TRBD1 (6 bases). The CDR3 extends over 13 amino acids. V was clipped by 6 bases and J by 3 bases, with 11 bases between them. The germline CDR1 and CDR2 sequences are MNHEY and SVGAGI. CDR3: CASRSRQDTEAFF. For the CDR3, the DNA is TGTGCCAGCAGATCTCGACAGGACACTGAAGCTTTCTTT.

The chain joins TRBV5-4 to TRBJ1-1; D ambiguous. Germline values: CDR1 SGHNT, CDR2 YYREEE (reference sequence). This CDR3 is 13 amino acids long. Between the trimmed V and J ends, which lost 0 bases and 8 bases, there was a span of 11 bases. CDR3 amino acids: CASSLDSPIEAFF. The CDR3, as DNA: TGTGCCAGCAGCTTGGACAGTCCAATCGAAGCTTTCTTT.

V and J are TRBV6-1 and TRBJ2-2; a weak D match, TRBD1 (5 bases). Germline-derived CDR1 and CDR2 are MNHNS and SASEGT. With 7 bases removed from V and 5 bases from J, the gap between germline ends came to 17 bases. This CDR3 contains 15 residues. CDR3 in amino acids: CASTPMQGWTGELFF. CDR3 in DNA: TGTGCCAGCACCCCCATGCAGGGCTGGACCGGGGAGCTGTTTTTT.

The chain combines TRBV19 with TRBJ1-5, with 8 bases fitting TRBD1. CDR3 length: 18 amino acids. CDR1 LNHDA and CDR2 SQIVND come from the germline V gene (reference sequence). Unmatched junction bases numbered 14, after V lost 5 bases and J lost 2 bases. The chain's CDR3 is CASSFGQGRGTGNQPQHF. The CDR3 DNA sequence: TGTGCCAGTAGTTTCGGACAGGGTAGGGGGACTGGCAATCAGCCCCAGCATTTT.

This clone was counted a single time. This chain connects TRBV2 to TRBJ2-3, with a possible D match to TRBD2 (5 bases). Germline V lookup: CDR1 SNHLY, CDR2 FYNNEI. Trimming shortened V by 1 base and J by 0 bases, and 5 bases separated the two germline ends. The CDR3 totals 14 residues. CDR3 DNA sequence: TGTGCCAGCAGTGAAGGGACTAGCACAGATACGCAGTATTTT. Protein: CASSEGTSTDTQYF.

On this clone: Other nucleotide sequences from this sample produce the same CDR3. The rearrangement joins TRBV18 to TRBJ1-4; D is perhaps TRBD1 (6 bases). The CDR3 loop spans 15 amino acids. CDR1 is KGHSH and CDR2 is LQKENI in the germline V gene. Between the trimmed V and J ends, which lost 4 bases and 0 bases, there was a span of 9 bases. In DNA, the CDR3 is TGTGCCAGCTCACAGGGGGTCGCAACTAATGAAAAACTGTTTTTT. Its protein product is CASSQGVATNEKLFF.

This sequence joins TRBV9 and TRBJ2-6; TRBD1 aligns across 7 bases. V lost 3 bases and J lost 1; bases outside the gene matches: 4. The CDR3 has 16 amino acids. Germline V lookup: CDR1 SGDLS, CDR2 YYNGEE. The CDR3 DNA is TGTGCCAGCAGCGCCAGACAGGGTTCTGGGGCCAACGTCCTGACTTTC. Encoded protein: CASSARQGSGANVLTF.

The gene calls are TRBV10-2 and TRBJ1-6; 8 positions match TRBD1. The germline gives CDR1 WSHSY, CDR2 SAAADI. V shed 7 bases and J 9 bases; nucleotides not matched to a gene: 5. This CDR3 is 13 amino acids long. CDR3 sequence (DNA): TGCGCCAGCACCGGACAGGGAGCTTCACCCCTCCACTTT. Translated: CASTGQGASPLHF.